The 20 T cell receptor beta chains in this list originate from one sample, sequenced in a study of Ad26.COV2.S vaccination and SARS-CoV-2 variants. Repertoires were generated with immunoSEQ multiplex PCR, while TCRdb's copy carries only in-frame clones and drops some. This repertoire shows about 460,000 clones, nearly 90% found once; its top ten account for around 1.6%. Treatment indicated: 19 received Ad26.COV2.S at low or high dose, single or two shots; about 5 received placebo; per-sample allocation not given. Material that was analyzed had been drawn on day 63 after the first vaccine or placebo injection. The source material was peripheral blood, sampled in a trial of Ad26.COV2.S vaccine versus placebo. The receptor set was obtained from a person between 18 and 65 years old who received the Ad26.COV2.S COVID-19 vaccine or a placebo.

The count of this clone is one. This rearrangement joins TRBV11-2 to TRBJ1-1; D uncertain. The germline gives CDR1 SGHAT, CDR2 FQNNGV. V lost 1 base and J lost 1, with 7 bases in between. The CDR3 extends over 14 amino acids. The CDR3 loop reads CASSLGARNTEAFF. In DNA form, the CDR3 reads TGTGCCAGCAGCTTAGGTGCGAGGAACACTGAAGCTTTCTTT.

This chain joins TRBV9 and TRBJ2-2; no clear D. The length of the CDR3 is 14 residues. V was pared by 4 bases and J by 3 bases, with 10 bases between. Per the germline V gene, CDR1 is SGDLS and CDR2 is YYNGEE. The CDR3 DNA reads as TGTGCCAGCAGCAATAGGGTGGACACCGGGGAGCTGTTTTTT. It encodes CASSNRVDTGELFF. The full variable domain, in which reference TRBV9 and TRBJ2-2 provide the parts outside the CDR3, is DSGVTQTPKHLITATGQRVTLRCSPRSGDLSVYWYQQSLDQGLQFLIQYYNGEERAKGNILERFSAQQFPDLHSELNLSSLELGDSALYFCASSNRVDTGELFFGEGSRLTVL.

The chain combines TRBV9 with TRBJ1-3; D possibly corresponds to TRBD1 (5 bases). Per germline, CDR1 SGDLS and CDR2 YYNGEE. V was shortened by 4 bases and J by 0 bases, with 14 bases between the two germline ends. CDR3 length: 16 amino acids. The CDR3 nucleotides are TGTGCCAGCAGCCGCGGACCCAGGGCCTCTGGAAACACCATATATTTT. Encoded protein: CASSRGPRASGNTIYF.

The genes are TRBV6-1 and TRBJ1-1; 12 bases are a match to TRBD1. V trimming: 5 bases; J trimming: 1 base; junction bases outside the gene matches: 2. Germline-derived CDR1 and CDR2 are MNHNS and SASEGT. The CDR3 consists of 15 residues. The CDR3 DNA reads TGTGCCAGCAGTCCGGGACAGGGGGCGAACACTGAAGCTTTCTTT. Amino acids: CASSPGQGANTEAFF.

The rearrangement uses TRBV5-1 and TRBJ2-7; 14 bases agree with TRBD2. CDR3 length: 17 residues. Germline V lookup: CDR1 SGHRS, CDR2 YFSETQ. The V gene end was trimmed by 2 bases and the J gene end by 2 bases; junction bases not matched to a gene: 6. CDR3 sequence reads: CASSFGTSGRPPYEQYF. The CDR3 DNA is TGCGCCAGCAGCTTCGGGACTAGCGGGAGACCGCCCTACGAGCAGTACTTC. The full variable domain, completed using reference TRBV5-1 and TRBJ2-7, is KAGVTQTPRYLIKTRGQQVTLSCSPISGHRSVSWYQQTPGQGLQFLFEYFSETQRNKGNFPGRFSGRQFSNSRSEMNVSTLELGDSALYLCASSFGTSGRPPYEQYFGPGTRLTVT.

The chain uses TRBV27 and TRBJ1-6; 8 nucleotides align to TRBD1. The CDR3 extends over 15 amino acids. In germline, CDR1 is MNHEY, CDR2 SMNVEV (reference sequence). The trim removed 4 bases at V and 4 bases at J, leaving 3 bases unmatched. The CDR3: CASSSGGRYNSPLHF. The CDR3 coding sequence is TGTGCCAGCAGTTCAGGGGGCCGATATAATTCACCCCTCCACTTT.

The chain employs TRBV18 and TRBJ2-5, with D possibly TRBD1 on 7 matching bases. Trimming shortened V by 3 bases and J by 0 bases, and 11 bases separated the two germline ends. Germline CDR1 is KGHSH and CDR2 is LQKENI. The CDR3 totals 15 residues. The CDR3 sequence is CASSPAGQYQETQYF. The DNA for the CDR3 is TGTGCCAGCTCACCGGCGGGACAGTACCAAGAGACCCAGTACTTC.

This clone was seen a few times. The V and J genes are TRBV28 and TRBJ1-6; the D gene is possibly TRBD1 (5 bases). V lost 3 bases, J lost 0 bases, and 21 bases lay in between. Germline V CDR1 and CDR2: MDHEN, SYDVKM. CDR3 length: 20 residues. CDR3 region: CASSFPRSGTQSSYNSPLHF. CDR3 DNA: TGTGCCAGCAGTTTTCCTAGGTCGGGGACTCAAAGCTCCTATAATTCACCCCTCCACTTT.

This clone was observed once. The J gene is TRBJ2-6, the V gene TRBV11-2, with D perhaps given as TRBD1 or TRBD2 (5 bases each). Germline CDR1 and CDR2: SGHAT and FQNNGV. The length of the CDR3 is 16 residues. The V gene lost 7 bases and the J gene lost 0 bases, with 13 bases spanning the gap. The CDR3 DNA is TGTGCCAGCACCTTGGCAGGGAGCTCTGGGGCCAACGTCCTGACTTTC. It specifies CASTLAGSSGANVLTF.

The chain has TRBV5-8 and TRBJ2-5, with D perhaps TRBD1 (6 bases). Germline V gives CDR1 SGHTS, CDR2 YDEGEE. The ends were cut back, 0 bases at V and 6 bases at J, with 15 bases in the middle. The CDR3 runs 15 residues. The DNA for the CDR3 is TGTGCCAGCAGCTTGGAGGCACAGGGTATGAAGACCCAGTACTTC. Its protein is CASSLEAQGMKTQYF.

This chain links TRBV12-5 with TRBJ1-1, with 10 bases aligning to TRBD1. Germline V gene sequence: CDR1 LGHNT, CDR2 FRNRAP. The V and J ends lost 2 bases and 3 bases, in that order; junction bases with no gene match: 6. This CDR3 has 16 amino acids. CDR3 sequence: CASGLLNGQGDTEAFF. Written as DNA, the CDR3 is TGTGCTAGTGGTTTGCTAAACGGACAGGGGGACACTGAAGCTTTCTTT.

The chain combines TRBV7-9 with TRBJ2-5; D is uncertain. This CDR3 has 15 amino acids. CDR1 is SEHNR and CDR2 is FQNEAQ in the germline V gene (reference sequence). The germline V and J ends were trimmed by 0 bases and 5 bases, with 13 bases remaining between them. The CDR3 coding sequence is TGTGCCAGCAGCTTAGCGCTAAATGGATTGGAGACCCAGTACTTC. Translated, it gives CASSLALNGLETQYF.

This chain joins TRBV28 and TRBJ2-6; D ambiguous. This CDR3 has 13 residues. V lost 5 bases and J 0 bases, leaving 2 bases between the germline ends. Germline lookup yields CDR1 MDHEN and CDR2 SYDVKM. The CDR3 loop reads CASSTSGANVLTF. In DNA form, the CDR3 reads TGTGCCAGCAGTACCTCTGGGGCCAACGTCCTGACTTTC.

The chain uses TRBV7-2 and TRBJ2-1; no firm D call. V lost 5 bases and J lost 9, with 23 bases in between. The CDR3 spans 16 residues. The germline gives CDR1 SGHTA, CDR2 FQGNSA. The DNA for the CDR3 is TGTGCCAGCAGCAAGACCCCGGGTCAACCTTCGGGTGAGCAGTTCTTC. As protein: CASSKTPGQPSGEQFF.

This chain uses TRBV19 with TRBJ2-7; D remains ambiguous. The V and J ends lost 6 bases and 7 bases respectively, with 19 bases between them. The length of the CDR3 is 14 residues. CDR1 is LNHDA, CDR2 SQIVND, per germline (reference sequence). The DNA for the CDR3 is TGTGCCAGTAGGGTCCAAGGACCCCTAGGGGAGCAGTACTTC. Translated: CASRVQGPLGEQYF.

This clone occurred once. This chain connects TRBV29-1 to TRBJ2-1, with D possibly TRBD2 on 7 matching bases. CDR1 and CDR2 from the germline V gene are SQVTM and ANQGSEA. This CDR3 has 14 amino acids. Trimming stripped 6 bases from V and 6 bases from J, with 18 bases between. The CDR3 sequence: CSVGAAGEVNEQFF. CDR3 DNA sequence: TGCAGCGTGGGGGCCGCGGGGGAGGTCAATGAGCAGTTCTTC.

Here the CDR3 reads CAWSVNSRGDTQYF. The CDR3 DNA sequence: TGTGCCTGGAGTGTTAACTCGAGGGGTGATACGCAGTATTTT. J is TRBJ2-3 and V is TRBV30; possibly TRBD1 or TRBD2 for D (5 bases each). V lost 0 bases and J lost 6, with 13 bases in between. The CDR3 runs 14 residues. The V gene's germline CDR1 is GTSNPN and CDR2 SVGIG (reference sequence).

This chain links TRBV6-2 or TRBV6-3 with TRBJ2-2; no definite D call. The CDR3 has 16 residues. Germline CDR1 MNHEY, CDR2 SVGEGT. V lost 2 bases to trimming and J lost 2 bases, with 12 bases between them. CDR3 sequence (DNA): TGTGCCAGCAGTTACACAGAGCTCGGTAACACCGGGGAGCTGTTTTTT. Protein product: CASSYTELGNTGELFF.

This clone was found a few times. The CDR3 here is CASKQRLFDGYTF. Written as DNA, the CDR3 is TGTGCCAGTAAACAGCGACTTTTCGATGGCTACACCTTC. This chain joins TRBV2 and TRBJ1-2; D remains ambiguous. Germline CDR1 is SNHLY and CDR2 is FYNNEI. The CDR3 spans 13 residues. V lost 9 bases, J lost 6 bases, and 17 bases lay in between.

This clone occurred once. The same CDR3 arises from other DNA sequences in this sample as well. The CDR3 is CASSVGYGYTF. CDR3 coding DNA: TGTGCCAGCAGCGTTGGCTATGGCTACACCTTC. The chain combines TRBV9 with TRBJ1-2; D remains unclear. CDR1 is SGDLS and CDR2 is YYNGEE in the germline V gene. Between the trimmed V and J ends, which lost 2 bases and 4 bases, there was a span of 3 bases. The CDR3 is 11 amino acids.